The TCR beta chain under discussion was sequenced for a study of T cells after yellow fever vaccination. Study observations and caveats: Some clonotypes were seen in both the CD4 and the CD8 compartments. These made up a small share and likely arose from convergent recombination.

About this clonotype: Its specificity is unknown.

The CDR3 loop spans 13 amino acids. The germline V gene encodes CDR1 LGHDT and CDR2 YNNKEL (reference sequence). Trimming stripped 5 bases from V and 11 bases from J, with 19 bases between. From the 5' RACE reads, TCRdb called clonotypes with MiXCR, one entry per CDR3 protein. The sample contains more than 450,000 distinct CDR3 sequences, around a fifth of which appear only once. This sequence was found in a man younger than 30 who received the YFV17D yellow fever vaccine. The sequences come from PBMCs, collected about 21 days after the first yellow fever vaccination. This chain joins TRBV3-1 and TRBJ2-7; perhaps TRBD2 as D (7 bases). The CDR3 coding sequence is TGTGCCAGCAGCACCCGGGACACCGCGGGAGAGTACTTC. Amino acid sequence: CASSTRDTAGEYF.